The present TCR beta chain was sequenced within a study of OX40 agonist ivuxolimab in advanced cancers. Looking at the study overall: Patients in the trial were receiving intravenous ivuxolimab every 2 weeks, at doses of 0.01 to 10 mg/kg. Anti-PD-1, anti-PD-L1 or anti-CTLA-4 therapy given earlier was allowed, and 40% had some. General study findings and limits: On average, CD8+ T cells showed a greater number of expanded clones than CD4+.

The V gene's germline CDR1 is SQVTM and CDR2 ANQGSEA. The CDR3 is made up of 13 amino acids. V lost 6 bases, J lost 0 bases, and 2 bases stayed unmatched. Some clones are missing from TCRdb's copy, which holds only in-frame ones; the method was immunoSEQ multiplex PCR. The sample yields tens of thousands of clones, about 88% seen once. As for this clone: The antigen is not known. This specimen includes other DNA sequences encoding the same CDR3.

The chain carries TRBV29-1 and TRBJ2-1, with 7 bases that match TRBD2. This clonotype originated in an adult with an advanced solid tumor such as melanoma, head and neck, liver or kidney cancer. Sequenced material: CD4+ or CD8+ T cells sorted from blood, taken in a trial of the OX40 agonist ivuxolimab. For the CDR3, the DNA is TGCAGCGTACGCGGGAGCTCCTACAATGAGCAGTTCTTC. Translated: CSVRGSSYNEQFF.